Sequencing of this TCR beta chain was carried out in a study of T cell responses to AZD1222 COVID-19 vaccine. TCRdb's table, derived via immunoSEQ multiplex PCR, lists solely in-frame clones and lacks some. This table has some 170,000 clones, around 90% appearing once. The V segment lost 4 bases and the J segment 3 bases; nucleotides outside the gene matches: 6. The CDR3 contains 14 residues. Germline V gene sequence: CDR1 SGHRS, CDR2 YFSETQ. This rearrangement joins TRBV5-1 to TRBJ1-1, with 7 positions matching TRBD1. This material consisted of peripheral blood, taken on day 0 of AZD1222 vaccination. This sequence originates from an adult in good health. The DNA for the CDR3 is TGCGCCAGCAGCCCTAGAACAGGGGACACTGAAGCTTTCTTT. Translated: CASSPRTGDTEAFF.